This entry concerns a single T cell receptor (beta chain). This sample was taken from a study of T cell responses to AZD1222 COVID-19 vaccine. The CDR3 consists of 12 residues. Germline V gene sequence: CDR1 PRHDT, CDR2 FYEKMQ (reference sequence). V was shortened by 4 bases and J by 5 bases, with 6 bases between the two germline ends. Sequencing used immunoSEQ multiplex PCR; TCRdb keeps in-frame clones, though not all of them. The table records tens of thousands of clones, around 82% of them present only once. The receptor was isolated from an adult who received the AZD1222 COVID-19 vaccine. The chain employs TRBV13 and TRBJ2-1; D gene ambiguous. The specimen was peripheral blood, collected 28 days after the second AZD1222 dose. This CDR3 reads CASSWGNNEQFF. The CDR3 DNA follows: TGTGCCAGCAGCTGGGGTAACAATGAGCAGTTCTTC. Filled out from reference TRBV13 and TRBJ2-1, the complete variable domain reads AAGVIQSPRHLIKEKRETATLKCYPIPRHDTVYWYQQGPGQDPQFLISFYEKMQSDKGSIPDRFSAQQFSDYHSELNMSSLELGDSALYFCASSWGNNEQFFGPGTRLTVL.